This record looks at one T cell receptor (beta chain) sequence and its context. The antigen is undetermined. The PCR was carried out with 60 Vbeta primers and 13 Jbeta primers. Clones were sequenced by immunoSEQ multiplex PCR, and TCRdb holds only the in-frame ones, with some missing. The data hold about 110,000 clones, with 60% to 85% observed a single time. The CDR3 loop spans 15 amino acids. Trimming took 3 bases from V and 2 from J, leaving 10 bases between them. Germline V gene data show CDR1 as LNHNV and CDR2 as YYDKDF (reference sequence). This sample stems from a study of cytomegalovirus exposure and HLA in healthy donors. Study-level points and caveats: Later analysis suggested links between common viral pathogens and several top significant clusters.

The sequenced sample was PBMCs. The V call is TRBV15, the J call TRBJ1-4; TRBD1 might be the D (5 bases). The receptor was derived from a woman aged 55 to 70 in good health and CMV-seropositive. The CDR3 reads CATSSTTATNEKLFF. CDR3 nucleotide sequence: TGTGCCACCAGCAGTACGACAGCCACTAATGAAAAACTGTTTTTT.